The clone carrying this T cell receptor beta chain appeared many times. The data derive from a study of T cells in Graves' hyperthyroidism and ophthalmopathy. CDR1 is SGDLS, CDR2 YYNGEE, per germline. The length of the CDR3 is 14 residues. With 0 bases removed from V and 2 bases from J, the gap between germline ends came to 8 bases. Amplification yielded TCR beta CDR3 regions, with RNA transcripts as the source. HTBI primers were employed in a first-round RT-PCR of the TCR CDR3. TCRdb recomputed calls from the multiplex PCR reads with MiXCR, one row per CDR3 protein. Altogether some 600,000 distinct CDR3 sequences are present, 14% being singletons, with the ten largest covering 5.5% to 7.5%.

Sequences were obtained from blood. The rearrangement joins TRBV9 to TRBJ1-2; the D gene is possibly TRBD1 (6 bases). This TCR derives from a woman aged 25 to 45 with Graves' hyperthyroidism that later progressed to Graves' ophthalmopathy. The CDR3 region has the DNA TGTGCCAGCAGCGTAGACAGGGTGAACTATGGCTACACCTTC. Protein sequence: CASSVDRVNYGYTF.